Detailed here is one T cell receptor beta chain. TCRdb passed the reads through MiXCR, listing each CDR3 protein once. The sample gives 740,000 or so distinct CDR3 sequences, roughly 35% of which show up once; roughly 2.8% is in the top ten. This sample stems from a study of T cell repertoires in cytomegalovirus infection. Germline lookup yields CDR1 SGHVS and CDR2 FNYEAQ. V dropped 9 bases and J dropped 2 bases, with 24 bases sitting between them. This CDR3 spans 17 amino acids. The clonotype originates from a human donor in good health (CMV status not recorded). Some clones in this sample may be carry-over from other donors' samples. The specimen sequenced was PBMCs. The chain has TRBV7-6 and TRBJ2-3; no definite D call. CDR3: CARGLAGQTPPTDTQYF. The CDR3 bases are TGTGCCAGAGGCTTAGCTGGTCAGACTCCCCCCACAGATACGCAGTATTTT.